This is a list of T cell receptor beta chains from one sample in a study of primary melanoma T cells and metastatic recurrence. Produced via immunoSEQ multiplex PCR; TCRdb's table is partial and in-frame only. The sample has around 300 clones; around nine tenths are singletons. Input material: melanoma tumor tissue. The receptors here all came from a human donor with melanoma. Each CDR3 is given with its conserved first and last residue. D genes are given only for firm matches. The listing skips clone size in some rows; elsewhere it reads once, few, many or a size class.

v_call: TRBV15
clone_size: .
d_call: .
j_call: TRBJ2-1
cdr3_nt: TGTGCCACCAGCAGAGTTGGCGTTCAGTACAATGAGCAGTTCTTC
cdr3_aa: CATSRVGVQYNEQFF

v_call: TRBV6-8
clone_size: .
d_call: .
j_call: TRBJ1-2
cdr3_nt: TGTGCCAGCAGTACGGGGAGTAACTATGGCTACACCTTC
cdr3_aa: CASSTGSNYGYTF

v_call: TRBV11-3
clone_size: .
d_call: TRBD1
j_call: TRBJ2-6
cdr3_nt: TGTGCCAGCAGTTGGAGACAGGGGGCATTCGAAAGGGCCAACGTCCTGACTTTC
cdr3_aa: CASSWRQGAFERANVLTF

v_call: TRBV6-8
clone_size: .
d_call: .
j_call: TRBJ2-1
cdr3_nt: TGTGCCAGCAGTATCGGGTTTCTGCCCTACAATGAGCAGTTCTTC
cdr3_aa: CASSIGFLPYNEQFF

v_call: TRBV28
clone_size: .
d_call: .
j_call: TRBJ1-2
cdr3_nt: TGTGCCAGCAGCCTAATCGGAGCGACGGGCTATGGCTACACCTTC
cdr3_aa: CASSLIGATGYGYTF

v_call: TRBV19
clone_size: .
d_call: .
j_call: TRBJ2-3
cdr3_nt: TGTGCCAGTAGCGCCGGGAGATCGCTCACAGATACGCAGTATTTT
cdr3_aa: CASSAGRSLTDTQYF

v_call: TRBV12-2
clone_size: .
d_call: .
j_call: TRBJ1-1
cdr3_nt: TGTGCCAGTTTTTCCCGACAGGGAGGAACTGAAGCTTTCTTT
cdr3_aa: CASFSRQGGTEAFF

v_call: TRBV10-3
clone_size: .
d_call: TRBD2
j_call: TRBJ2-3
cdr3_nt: TGTGCCATCAGTGAGTCGTCAGCGGGAGTCACAGATACGCAGTATTTT
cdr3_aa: CAISESSAGVTDTQYF

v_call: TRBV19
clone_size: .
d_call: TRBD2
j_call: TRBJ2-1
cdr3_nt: TGTGCCAGTACCACCAATCCGGGACTAGGTGGGATCAATGAGCAGTTCTTC
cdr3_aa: CASTTNPGLGGINEQFF

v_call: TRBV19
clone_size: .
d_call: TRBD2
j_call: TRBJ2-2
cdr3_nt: TGTGCCAGTTGGAGCGGGAGATACACCGGGGAGCTGTTTTTT
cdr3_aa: CASWSGRYTGELFF

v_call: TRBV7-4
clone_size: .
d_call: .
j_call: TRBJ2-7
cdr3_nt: TGTGCCAGCAGCCTTCGACAGAACTACGAGCAGTACTTT
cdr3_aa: CASSLRQNYEQYF

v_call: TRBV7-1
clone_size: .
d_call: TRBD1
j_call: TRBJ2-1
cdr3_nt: TGTGCCAGCAGCCCGGGACAGGTCCCCGAGCAGTTCTTC
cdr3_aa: CASSPGQVPEQFF

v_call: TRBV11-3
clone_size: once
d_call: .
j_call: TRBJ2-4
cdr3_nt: TGTGCCAGCAGCTTAGACGGTCACCAGAGGGCGCTTCGTAACATTCAGTACTTC
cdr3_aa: CASSLDGHQRALRNIQYF

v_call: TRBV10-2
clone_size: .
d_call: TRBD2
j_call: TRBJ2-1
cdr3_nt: TGCGCCAGCCATAGGGAGGGGCCCTCCTACAATGAGCAGTTCTTC
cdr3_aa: CASHREGPSYNEQFF

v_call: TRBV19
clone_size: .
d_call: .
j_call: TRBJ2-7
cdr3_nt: TGTGCCAGTAGTACAGCTCTGGGGGTCGAGCAGTACTTC
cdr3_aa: CASSTALGVEQYF

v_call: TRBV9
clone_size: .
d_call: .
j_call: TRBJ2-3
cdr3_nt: TGTGCCAGCAGCCCTTCACGGGGGCATAGCACAGATACGCAGTATTTT
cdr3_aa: CASSPSRGHSTDTQYF

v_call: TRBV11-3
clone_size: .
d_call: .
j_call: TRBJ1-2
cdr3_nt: TGTGCCAGCAGCTTGGGGGACACACCCGGAGAGGGCTACACCTTC
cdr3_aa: CASSLGDTPGEGYTF

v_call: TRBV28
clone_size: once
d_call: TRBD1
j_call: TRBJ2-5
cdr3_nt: TGTGCCAGCAGGGGGGACAGGGGGGACACAGAGACCCAGTACTTC
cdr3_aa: CASRGDRGDTETQYF

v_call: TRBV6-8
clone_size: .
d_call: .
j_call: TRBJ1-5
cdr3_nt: TGTGCCACCACCACGGAGCCAACCAATCAGCCCCAGCATTTT
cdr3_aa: CATTTEPTNQPQHF

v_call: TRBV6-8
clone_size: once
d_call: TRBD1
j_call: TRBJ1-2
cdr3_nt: TGTGCCAGCACCCCGGCCGGACAGGGCTATAACTATGGCTACACCTTC
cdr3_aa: CASTPAGQGYNYGYTF

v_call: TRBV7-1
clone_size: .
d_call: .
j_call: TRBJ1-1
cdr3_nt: TGTGCCAGCAGCCAAGACGAAACAAAGAAGATTCAGCCTGAAGCTTTCTTT
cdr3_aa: CASSQDETKKIQPEAFF

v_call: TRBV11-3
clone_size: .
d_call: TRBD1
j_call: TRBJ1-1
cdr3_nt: TGTGCCAGCAGCCTAGGATGGGGACAGGGCGGAACTGAAGCTTTCTTT
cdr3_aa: CASSLGWGQGGTEAFF

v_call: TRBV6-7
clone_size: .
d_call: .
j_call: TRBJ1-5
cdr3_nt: TGTGCCAGCAGTTACGAGTCTCTGGGCAATCAGCCCCAGCATTTT
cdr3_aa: CASSYESLGNQPQHF